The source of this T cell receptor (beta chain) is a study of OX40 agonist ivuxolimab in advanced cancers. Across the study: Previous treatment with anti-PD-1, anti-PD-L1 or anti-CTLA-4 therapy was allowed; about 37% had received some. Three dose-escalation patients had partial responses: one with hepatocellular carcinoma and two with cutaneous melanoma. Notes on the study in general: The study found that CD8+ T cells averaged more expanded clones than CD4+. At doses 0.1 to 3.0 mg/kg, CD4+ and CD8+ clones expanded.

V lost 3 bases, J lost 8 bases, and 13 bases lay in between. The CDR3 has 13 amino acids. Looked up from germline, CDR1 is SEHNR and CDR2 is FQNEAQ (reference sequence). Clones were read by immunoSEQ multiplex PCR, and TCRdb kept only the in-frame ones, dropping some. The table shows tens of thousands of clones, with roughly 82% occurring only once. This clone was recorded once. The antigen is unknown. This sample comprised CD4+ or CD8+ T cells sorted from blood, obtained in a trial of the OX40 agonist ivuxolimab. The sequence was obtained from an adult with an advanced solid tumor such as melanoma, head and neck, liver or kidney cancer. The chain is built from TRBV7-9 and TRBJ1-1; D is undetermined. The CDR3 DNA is TGTGCCAGCAGCTTTCTGGAGGAACAGGAAGCTTTCTTT. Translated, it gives CASSFLEEQEAFF.